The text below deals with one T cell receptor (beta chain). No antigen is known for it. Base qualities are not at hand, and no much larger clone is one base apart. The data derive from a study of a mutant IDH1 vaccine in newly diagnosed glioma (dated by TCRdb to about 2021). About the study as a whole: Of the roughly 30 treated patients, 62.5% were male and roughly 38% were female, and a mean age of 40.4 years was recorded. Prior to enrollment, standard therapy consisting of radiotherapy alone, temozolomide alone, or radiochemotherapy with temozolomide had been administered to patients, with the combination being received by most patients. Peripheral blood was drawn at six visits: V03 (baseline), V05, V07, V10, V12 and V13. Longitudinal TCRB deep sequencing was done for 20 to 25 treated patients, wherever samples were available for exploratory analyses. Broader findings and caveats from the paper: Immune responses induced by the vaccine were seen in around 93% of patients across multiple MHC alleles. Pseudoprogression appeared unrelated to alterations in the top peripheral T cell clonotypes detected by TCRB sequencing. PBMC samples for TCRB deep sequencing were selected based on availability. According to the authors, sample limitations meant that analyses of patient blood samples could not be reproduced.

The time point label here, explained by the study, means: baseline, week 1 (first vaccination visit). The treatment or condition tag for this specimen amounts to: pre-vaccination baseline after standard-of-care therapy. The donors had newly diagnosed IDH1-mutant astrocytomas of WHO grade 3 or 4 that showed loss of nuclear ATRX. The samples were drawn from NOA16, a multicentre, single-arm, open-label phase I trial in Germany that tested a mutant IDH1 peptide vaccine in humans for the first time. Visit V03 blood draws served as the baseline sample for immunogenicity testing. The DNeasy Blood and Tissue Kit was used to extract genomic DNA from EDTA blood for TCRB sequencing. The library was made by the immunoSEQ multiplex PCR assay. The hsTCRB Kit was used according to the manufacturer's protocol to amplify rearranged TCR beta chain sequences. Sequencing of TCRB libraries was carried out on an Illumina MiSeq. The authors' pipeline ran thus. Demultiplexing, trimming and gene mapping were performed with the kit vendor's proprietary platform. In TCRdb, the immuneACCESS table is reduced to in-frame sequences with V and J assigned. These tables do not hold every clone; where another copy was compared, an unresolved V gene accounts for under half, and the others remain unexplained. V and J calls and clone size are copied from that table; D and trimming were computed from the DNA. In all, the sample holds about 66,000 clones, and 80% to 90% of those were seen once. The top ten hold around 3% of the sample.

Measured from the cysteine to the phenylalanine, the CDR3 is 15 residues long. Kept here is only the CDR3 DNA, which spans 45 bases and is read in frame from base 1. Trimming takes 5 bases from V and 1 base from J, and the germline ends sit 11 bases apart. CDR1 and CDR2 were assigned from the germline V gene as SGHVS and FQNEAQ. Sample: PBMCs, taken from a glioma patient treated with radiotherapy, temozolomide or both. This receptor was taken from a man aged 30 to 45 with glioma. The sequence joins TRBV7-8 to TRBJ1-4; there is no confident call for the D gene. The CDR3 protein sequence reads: CASSLLGGTNEKLFF. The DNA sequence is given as TGTGCCAGCAGCCTTCTGGGAGGAACTAATGAAAAACTGTTTTTT.